The source of this T cell receptor beta chain is a study of cytomegalovirus exposure and HLA in healthy donors. Sequencing used immunoSEQ multiplex PCR; TCRdb keeps in-frame clones, though not all of them. The data hold 100,000 or so clones, with about 85% observed a single time. The CDR3 totals 13 residues. The V end lost 9 bases, the J end lost 0 bases, and 12 bases lay between the germline ends. Per germline, CDR1 LNHDA and CDR2 SQIVND (reference sequence). Sample share makes this clone medium-sized (0.01 to 0.1%). The sample comprised PBMCs. The receptor comes from a woman aged 18-30 years in good health and CMV-seropositive. The J gene is TRBJ2-7, the V gene TRBV19; D ambiguous. Here the CDR3 DNA reads TGTGCCAGCCCCCTTAGACACTCCTACGAGCAGTACTTC. Its translation is CASPLRHSYEQYF.